This T cell receptor beta chain was found in a study of shared clonotypes between healthy human individuals (dated by TCRdb to about 2020). Broadly, across the study: Three men and two women, aged 18 to 49 years, made up the cohort. The study deeply sequenced blood TCR repertoires of about five healthy adults to estimate repertoire size and the extent of clonotype sharing between individuals. For each donor, CD4 naive and CD4 memory were each given three plates, CD8 naive was given two plates, and CD8 memory was given one plate. Each donor's leukapheresis produced roughly between roughly 0.9 and 9 billion PBMCs. To increase sequencing depth and limit assay-specific biases, different laboratories used diverse techniques to prepare libraries and sequence TCR repertoires.

TCR CDR3 regions were amplified from genomic DNA by multiplex PCR using the deep immunoSEQ assay. For each cell subset, the extracted genomic DNA was distributed evenly across all wells of several immunoSEQ 96-well plates, and each plate served as one replicate. For sorted subsets, around 200 ng genomic DNA, equal to some 28,000 T cell genomes, was loaded into each replicate PCR. Purified libraries were measured with a Qubit 3.0 fluorometer, size-checked on a Bioanalyzer 2100, and measured again with the KAPA Library Quantification kit. Every immunoSEQ 96-well plate was sequenced on a dedicated single-read 150-cycle Illumina NextSeq 550 flow cell. As for the original processing: The immunoSEQ output contained only junctional sequences without quality scores, so filtering could not match that applied to full-length reads. To assign V/J genes and CDR3, sequences were annotated against IMGT germline references using PyIR, a Python wrapper for IgBLAST v1.9. Any read was removed if the V/J assignment was weak (E-value above 1e-6), the CDR3 was missing, or the read contained stop codons, out-of-frame junctions, or ambiguous translated residues. V3J clonotypes were defined by identical inferred V gene, J gene, and CDR3 amino acid sequence. The percentage overlap between two repertoires was calculated by dividing the number of shared unique clonotypes by the size of the smaller repertoire. Repertoire richness was assessed with RTK rarefaction, the Chao1 estimator, and Recon v2.1 estimates of unobserved clonotypes. Generation probabilities were computed with OLGA for all TCRbeta clonotypes obtained by the gDNA method from several donors. What TCRdb holds here is the immuneACCESS table cut down to in-frame rearrangements. Part of the clones is not present; checked against another copy, under half of the missing clones reflect an unresolved V gene, and the others are unexplained. Clone size and the V and J calls come from that table; the DNA yielded D and trimming. For this sample there are some 1,900,000 clones; approximately 95% appear just once. 1.2% of the sample belongs to the ten largest clones.

Study-level results and caveats: Sharing across a handful of donors was observed for about 4.8% of naive CD4, less than 4% of naive CD8, 2% to 2.5% of memory CD4, and around 0.44% of memory CD8 clonotypes. Based on pairwise subsampling, the degree of clonotype sharing among donors was expected to be affected by sequencing depth. Even with the large sequencing depth, rarefaction of the sorted-subset datasets indicated that sequencing was incomplete. Sampling was restricted to blood, and TCR repertoires in tissue are likely to differ from TCR repertoires in blood. Compared with non-shared clonotypes, clonotypes shared by all four sorted-subset donors had higher generation probabilities. The genetic and exposure-history diversity represented was limited by the small number of donors. Larger estimated clonotype richness was generally found for naive subsets than for memory subsets.

CD8 naive samples were CD45RO-negative cells positively selected for CCR7, giving a CD45RA+CCR7+ population that excluded TemRA cells. Healthy HIV-negative adults with no recently reported acute infections or vaccinations were included as donors. All donors were Caucasian adults living in Nashville, Tennessee, USA. Blood was collected by leukapheresis, and PBMCs were isolated by Ficoll-Histopaque density gradient centrifugation and then cryopreserved in liquid nitrogen vapor phase. Analytical flow cytometry was used to check the purity and quantity of each magnetically sorted T cell population. Each sorted fraction had its genomic DNA isolated and then quantified by UV absorbance on a Nanodrop 2000c. In the case of this clone: Its antigen specificity is not known. Base-call qualities are not available, and no considerably larger clone is one nucleotide away.

Looking up the germline V gene (reference sequence) yields CDR1 MNHEY and CDR2 SMNVEV. Trimming removed 4 bases from V and 1 base from J, leaving 13 bases between the germline ends. From the cysteine through the phenylalanine, the CDR3 covers 15 amino acids. Just the 45-base CDR3 DNA is kept, in frame starting at base 1. Sequenced input: naive CD8+ T cells sorted from blood. The cell subset or site label, read with the paper, signifies: CD45RA+CCR7+. The sequence was collected from a man aged 18 to 29 in good health. In this chain, TRBV27 is recombined with TRBJ1-1, with the D segment identity uncertain. In nucleotide form, the sequence is TGTGCCAGCAGTTCCCCCAATACTGGGAACACTGAAGCTTTCTTT. The encoded protein is CASSSPNTGNTEAFF.